This is a list of T cell receptor beta chains from one sample in a study of blood T cell repertoires in COVID-19. Using immunoSEQ multiplex PCR, the repertoire was profiled, and TCRdb retains in-frame clones only, with some absent. The sample has 95,000 to 150,000 clones, approximately 90% seen once. The sample comprised peripheral blood. Every receptor here comes from a woman at least 80 years old with acute or convalescent COVID-19. The CDR3 runs from the conserved cysteine through the conserved F or W. D genes are given only for firm matches. Clone size is stated in some rows and not others, as once, few, many or a class when expanded.

d_call	v_call	clone_size	j_call	cdr3_aa	cdr3_nt
NA	TRBV6-1	NA	TRBJ2-5	CASSESGQETQYF	TGTGCCAGCAGTGAATCCGGGCAAGAGACCCAGTACTTC
NA	TRBV28	NA	TRBJ1-5	CASSLGQGRNQPQHF	TGTGCCAGCAGTTTGGGGCAGGGGCGGAATCAGCCCCAGCATTTT
TRBD2	TRBV7-3	NA	TRBJ2-1	CASSFVAGGPYNEQFF	TGTGCCAGCAGCTTTGTTGCGGGAGGGCCTTACAATGAGCAGTTCTTC
NA	TRBV6-1	NA	TRBJ2-7	CASSEAHRGASYEQYF	TGTGCCAGCAGTGAAGCGCACCGGGGGGCCTCCTACGAGCAGTACTTC
TRBD1	TRBV18	NA	TRBJ2-1	CASSLGTGGTYNEQFF	TGTGCCAGCTCACTGGGAACAGGGGGGACCTACAATGAGCAGTTCTTC
TRBD2	TRBV27	NA	TRBJ2-3	CASSFSGAPSTDTQYF	TGTGCCAGCAGTTTTAGCGGGGCCCCCAGCACAGATACGCAGTATTTT
NA	TRBV7-2	NA	TRBJ2-1	CASSTPLVVEQFF	TGTGCCAGCAGCACCCCACTAGTTGTTGAGCAGTTCTTC
TRBD1	TRBV7-9	NA	TRBJ2-7	CASSFSGTGWEQYF	TGTGCCAGCAGCTTCTCCGGGACAGGGTGGGAGCAGTACTTC
NA	TRBV29-1	NA	TRBJ1-1	CSVDPGRGTEAFF	TGCAGCGTCGACCCAGGGAGGGGGACTGAAGCTTTCTTT
TRBD2	TRBV5-1	NA	TRBJ2-3	CASSLAGTTDTQYF	TGCGCCAGCAGCTTAGCGGGGACCACAGATACGCAGTATTTT
TRBD1	TRBV5-5	NA	TRBJ1-5	CASSLQGAGNQPQHF	TGTGCCAGCAGCTTACAGGGGGCAGGCAATCAGCCCCAGCATTTT
TRBD2	TRBV4-3	NA	TRBJ2-1	CASSQDSTSGGGQFF	TGCGCCAGCAGCCAAGATTCGACTAGCGGGGGCGGGCAGTTCTTC
TRBD2	TRBV5-1	NA	TRBJ2-1	CASSLAPAGTSNEQFF	TGCGCCAGCAGCTTGGCCCCGGCAGGGACTAGCAATGAGCAGTTCTTC
TRBD1	TRBV7-9	NA	TRBJ1-5	CASSLEVWDSHQPQHF	TGTGCCAGCAGCTTAGAAGTGTGGGACAGTCATCAGCCCCAGCATTTT
TRBD2	TRBV6-5	NA	TRBJ2-5	CASSTSGKETQYF	TGTGCCAGCAGTACTAGCGGGAAAGAGACCCAGTACTTC
NA	TRBV5-6	NA	TRBJ1-2	CASSWGREGYGYTF	TGTGCCAGCAGCTGGGGCAGGGAGGGCTATGGCTACACCTTC
TRBD1	TRBV7-7	NA	TRBJ2-1	CASSPGQVHRNEQFF	TGTGCCAGCAGCCCGGGACAGGTCCATAGGAATGAGCAGTTCTTC
NA	TRBV6-5	few	TRBJ1-4	CASSYRGTRIEKLFF	TGTGCCAGCAGTTACAGGGGTACGAGGATTGAAAAACTGTTTTTT
TRBD1	TRBV5-4	NA	TRBJ2-7	CASSFGTGTYEQYF	TGTGCCAGCAGTTTTGGGACAGGGACCTACGAGCAGTACTTC
TRBD2	TRBV7-2	NA	TRBJ2-5	CASSLGIAGGRETQYF	TGTGCCAGCAGCTTAGGGATAGCGGGGGGGCGAGAGACCCAGTACTTC
NA	TRBV5-1	NA	TRBJ1-3	CASSLYTGTGNTIYF	TGCGCCAGCAGCTTGTACACAGGGACTGGAAACACCATATATTTT
NA	TRBV5-1	few	TRBJ1-1	CASSLGGEAFF	TGCGCCAGCAGCTTGGGCGGTGAAGCTTTCTTT
NA	TRBV2	NA	TRBJ2-1	CASSETRNEQFF	TGTGCCAGCAGCGAGACTAGGAATGAGCAGTTCTTC
NA	TRBV5-1	NA	TRBJ1-3	CASSLETGSGGNTIYF	TGCGCCAGCAGCTTAGAGACTGGCAGTGGGGGAAACACCATATATTTT
TRBD2	TRBV6-5	NA	TRBJ2-7	CASRGVAGEQYF	TGTGCCAGCCGGGGGGTTGCGGGAGAGCAGTACTTC
NA	TRBV18	once	TRBJ1-3	CASSPLGNSGNTIYF	TGTGCCAGCTCACCCCTCGGGAACTCTGGAAACACCATATATTTT
NA	TRBV28	few	TRBJ2-7	CASSSYNNYEQYF	TGTGCCAGCAGTTCGTACAACAACTACGAGCAGTACTTC
TRBD1	TRBV12-5	NA	TRBJ1-5	CASGSQNRGRGNQPQHF	TGTGCTAGTGGTTCCCAGAACAGGGGCCGGGGGAATCAGCCCCAGCATTTT
TRBD2	TRBV24-1	NA	TRBJ2-2	CATSDPGLAGGTGELFF	TGTGCCACCAGTGACCCCGGACTAGCGGGAGGCACCGGGGAGCTGTTTTTT
NA	TRBV5-1	once	TRBJ1-3	CASSPSVLSGNTIYF	TGCGCCAGCAGCCCTAGCGTTCTCTCTGGAAACACCATATATTTT